A single sample is the source of the 23 T cell receptor beta chains below, sequenced in a study of lymphopenia after photon versus proton radiotherapy. The data were produced by immunoSEQ multiplex PCR, yet TCRdb's version contains in-frame clones alone and is incomplete. The data hold tens of thousands of clones, with 75% to 90% observed a single time. Sequencing was performed on peripheral blood, taken from a patient treated with photon-based radiotherapy. The origin of the receptors is a woman in her forties or fifties with pancreatic cancer.

A single count supports this clone. The chain uses TRBV19 and TRBJ1-1, with 7 bases fitting TRBD1. Germline assignment: CDR1 LNHDA and CDR2 SQIVND (reference sequence). The CDR3 consists of 18 residues. The ends lost 6 bases at V and 4 bases at J; junction bases unmatched: 20. The DNA for the CDR3 is TGTGCCAGTAGCCGCGTCTACAGGGGCGAAACCATGAGCACTGAAGCTTTCTTT. Protein product: CASSRVYRGETMSTEAFF.

The chain joins TRBV7-2 to TRBJ1-2; D is unresolved. Germline CDR1 SGHTA, CDR2 FQGNSA. The length of the CDR3 is 14 residues. The germline V and J ends were trimmed by 4 bases and 2 bases, with 11 bases remaining between them. CDR3 nucleotides: TGTGCCAGCAGCTCAATGGGTCCGAACTATGGCTACACCTTC. Amino acid sequence: CASSSMGPNYGYTF.

The genes are TRBV10-1 and TRBJ1-1; D unclear. From germline, CDR1 is WNHNN and CDR2 SYGVQD (reference sequence). The V end was cut by 5 bases, the J end by 7 bases, with 14 bases between. This CDR3 is 13 amino acids long. The CDR3 spells CASSPGSPNEAFF. The CDR3 nucleotides read TGCGCCAGCAGTCCCGGGAGCCCTAATGAAGCTTTCTTT.

The chain couples TRBV7-9 to TRBJ1-5, with D perhaps matching TRBD1 (5 bases). This CDR3 has 13 amino acids. The germline CDR1 and CDR2 sequences are SEHNR and FQNEAQ (reference sequence). Trimming shortened V by 1 base and J by 6 bases, and 7 bases separated the two germline ends. DNA for the CDR3: TGTGCCAGCAGCTTAGAGGGGAGTCAGCCCCAGCATTTT. Its protein is CASSLEGSQPQHF.

The V and J genes are TRBV6-1 and TRBJ2-2; possible D gene TRBD1, 6 bases. V was clipped by 3 bases and J by 7 bases, with 12 bases between them. Germline assignment: CDR1 MNHNS and CDR2 SASEGT. This CDR3 contains 14 residues. This chain's CDR3 is CASSEVRGYGELFF. The CDR3 bases are TGTGCCAGCAGTGAGGTCAGGGGTTACGGGGAGCTGTTTTTT.

The chain is built from TRBV19 and TRBJ1-2; 8 bases agree with TRBD1. This CDR3 is built from 15 residues. From germline, CDR1 is LNHDA and CDR2 SQIVND (reference sequence). V lost 7 bases and J lost 6; bases outside the gene matches: 13. The CDR3 bases are TGTGCCAGTACCTTCGGACGACAGGGGTTGGATGGCTACACCTTC. Its translation: CASTFGRQGLDGYTF.

The V and J genes are TRBV5-1 and TRBJ2-2, with 7 bases matching TRBD2. The germline V gene encodes CDR1 SGHRS and CDR2 YFSETQ. The J segment lost 6 bases and the V segment lost 4 bases, leaving 9 bases of the junction unmatched. The CDR3 consists of 15 residues. As DNA, the CDR3 is TGCGCCAGCAGCCTCCGGGACGCGGGGGCCGGGGAGCTGTTTTTT. Amino acid sequence: CASSLRDAGAGELFF.

This sequence joins TRBV5-1 and TRBJ2-7; unclear D gene. The CDR3 spans 13 residues. Germline V CDR1 and CDR2: SGHRS, YFSETQ. With 0 bases removed from V and 2 bases from J, the gap between germline ends came to 6 bases. The CDR3 protein is CASSLGFTYEQYF. The CDR3 DNA reads as TGCGCCAGCAGCTTGGGATTTACCTACGAGCAGTACTTC. The variable domain in full, with the rest retrieved from reference TRBV5-1 and TRBJ2-7, is KAGVTQTPRYLIKTRGQQVTLSCSPISGHRSVSWYQQTPGQGLQFLFEYFSETQRNKGNFPGRFSGRQFSNSRSEMNVSTLELGDSALYLCASSLGFTYEQYFGPGTRLTVT.

The rearrangement joins TRBV5-1 to TRBJ2-5, with TRBD1 matching over 7 bases. CDR1 SGHRS and CDR2 YFSETQ come from the germline V gene. The CDR3 spans 13 residues. The ends lost 4 bases at V and 3 bases at J; junction bases unmatched: 3. CDR3 nucleotide sequence: TGCGCCAGCAGCGACGGGACAGAAGAGACCCAGTACTTC. Translating gives CASSDGTEETQYF.

The chain uses TRBV11-2 and TRBJ2-7; 14 bases fit TRBD2. The CDR3 loop spans 16 amino acids. The germline CDR1 and CDR2 sequences are SGHAT and FQNNGV. J was trimmed by 4 bases and V by 5 bases; bases with no gene match: 7. The CDR3 sequence is CASSQGLAGGLYEQYF. In nucleotides, the CDR3 is TGTGCCAGCAGCCAAGGACTAGCGGGAGGTTTGTACGAGCAGTACTTC.

V usage is TRBV16 and J usage is TRBJ1-5; D unclear. The CDR3 spans 13 residues. Germline values: CDR1 KGHSY, CDR2 FQNENV. Trimming removed 2 bases from V and 4 bases from J, with 6 bases in between. The CDR3 here is CASSQQENQPQHF. CDR3 DNA: TGTGCCAGCAGCCAACAGGAGAATCAGCCCCAGCATTTT.

The chain links TRBV18 to TRBJ2-7, with 12 bases aligning to TRBD2. The V segment lost 3 bases and the J segment 0 bases; nucleotides outside the gene matches: 9. The germline gives CDR1 KGHSH, CDR2 LQKENI. The CDR3 loop spans 18 amino acids. This chain's CDR3 is CASSPSGLAGRGSYEQYF. CDR3 nucleotides: TGTGCCAGCTCACCTTCCGGACTAGCGGGAAGAGGCTCCTACGAGCAGTACTTC.

This sequence joins TRBV7-9 and TRBJ2-1; 10 nucleotides agree with TRBD2. Germline CDR1 reads SEHNR; CDR2 reads FQNEAQ (reference sequence). The CDR3 length is 13 residues. The CDR3 coding sequence is TGTGCTGCTAGCGGGAGCTCCTACAATGAGCAGTTCTTC. Its translation: CAASGSSYNEQFF. Full variable domain (remainder filled in from reference TRBV7-9 and TRBJ2-1): DTGVSQNPRHKITKRGQNVTFRCDPISEHNRLYWYRQTLGQGPEFLTYFQNEAQLEKSRLLSDRFSAERPKGSFSTLEIQRTEQGDSAMYLCAASGSSYNEQFFGPGTRLTVL.

The V call is TRBV4-1, the J call TRBJ2-5; 7 nucleotides line up with TRBD2. Losses at the gene ends were 1 base for V and 1 base for J; bases not matched to a gene: 9. The CDR3 has 17 residues. The V gene's germline CDR1 is MGHRA and CDR2 YSYEKL. As DNA, the CDR3 is TGCGCCAGCAGCCAAGTTGGAGCGGGATCCCTCCAAGAGACCCAGTACTTC. Amino acid sequence: CASSQVGAGSLQETQYF.

This CDR3 reads CASSGLRTSGSPVSSGANVLTF. Here the CDR3 DNA reads TGTGCCAGTAGTGGACTGAGGACTAGCGGGAGTCCTGTTAGCTCTGGGGCCAACGTCCTGACTTTC. The gene calls are TRBV19 and TRBJ2-6, with 13 bases that match TRBD2. This CDR3 comprises 22 residues. Germline V lookup: CDR1 LNHDA, CDR2 SQIVND (reference sequence). With 5 bases clipped from V and 0 bases from J, the junction kept 16 bases outside the gene matches.

CDR3 region: CASSGTGADYGYTF. The CDR3 nucleotides are TGTGCCAGCAGCGGGACAGGGGCGGACTATGGCTACACCTTC. The chain combines TRBV5-4 with TRBJ1-2; the match to TRBD1 covers 10 bases. With 4 bases clipped from V and 3 bases from J, the junction kept 3 bases outside the gene matches. Germline V gene data show CDR1 as SGHNT and CDR2 as YYREEE (reference sequence). CDR3 length: 14 residues. Together with reference TRBV5-4 and TRBJ1-2, the CDR3 gives the full variable domain: ETGVTQSPTHLIKTRGQQVTLRCSSQSGHNTVSWYQQALGQGPQFIFQYYREEENGRGNFPPRFSGLQFPNYSSELNVNALELDDSALYLCASSGTGADYGYTFGSGTRLTVV.

V and J are TRBV19 and TRBJ1-1; 9 bases are a match to TRBD1. The CDR3 consists of 16 residues. Germline V CDR1 and CDR2: LNHDA, SQIVND (reference sequence). V was clipped by 7 bases and J by 1 base; unmatched bases: 10. In DNA, the CDR3 is TGTGCCAGTACCCCACAGGGGGCCGTATGGAACACTGAAGCTTTCTTT. Translated, it gives CASTPQGAVWNTEAFF.

The V gene is TRBV7-9, the J gene TRBJ2-3, with D uncertain. Per germline, CDR1 SEHNR and CDR2 FQNEAQ (reference sequence). The length of the CDR3 is 11 residues. The CDR3 nucleotides are TGTGCTTCTTCAGAAACAGATACGCAGTATTTT. It specifies CASSETDTQYF.

The CDR3 spells CASSQGHRLAGMQFF. The DNA for the CDR3 is TGCGCCAGCAGCCAAGGACATCGACTAGCGGGAATGCAGTTCTTC. The chain links TRBV4-3 to TRBJ2-1; 11 bases map to TRBD2. The V gene's germline CDR1 is LGHNA and CDR2 YSLEER. There are 15 residues in the CDR3. J lost 12 bases, V lost 1 base, and 8 bases had no gene match.

The chain employs TRBV6-5 and TRBJ1-2; no reliable D call. V was cut by 5 bases and J by 2 bases, with 6 bases left in between. This CDR3 comprises 12 residues. Per the germline V gene, CDR1 is MNHEY and CDR2 is SVGAGI. The CDR3 loop is CASSLDNYGYTF. CDR3 bases: TGTGCCAGCAGTCTTGACAACTATGGCTACACCTTC.

V usage is TRBV5-1 and J usage is TRBJ2-2; 13 bases agree with TRBD2. This CDR3 is built from 15 residues. Losses at the gene ends were 5 bases for V and 3 bases for J; bases not matched to a gene: 1. Germline V gene data show CDR1 as SGHRS and CDR2 as YFSETQ. As DNA, the CDR3 is TGCGCCAGCAGTGGGACTAGCGGGGACACCGGGGAGCTGTTTTTT. It is translated as CASSGTSGDTGELFF.

The chain has TRBV7-9 and TRBJ2-7; D is unclear. The V end was cut by 1 base, the J end by 5 bases, with 9 bases between. The CDR3 is 13 residues long. Germline-derived CDR1 and CDR2 are SEHNR and FQNEAQ (reference sequence). CDR3 region: CASSLVLHHEQYF. CDR3 sequence (DNA): TGTGCCAGCAGCTTAGTTCTCCACCACGAGCAGTACTTC.

The V and J genes are TRBV4-3 and TRBJ2-2, with a possible D match to TRBD1 (6 bases). V was pared by 0 bases and J by 7 bases, with 18 bases between. There are 17 residues in the CDR3. Looked up from germline, CDR1 is LGHNA and CDR2 is YSLEER. CDR3 coding DNA: TGCGCCAGCAGCCAAGAAACGGCAGGGGCGTTTCACGGGGAGCTGTTTTTT. Amino acid sequence: CASSQETAGAFHGELFF.